This T cell receptor beta chain was retrieved from a study of blood T cell repertoires in COVID-19. At the level of the study: Italy, Spain and the United States were the sources of the convalescent and acute COVID-19 samples.

The study recruited people aged 18 to 89 years across 24 US areas. Authors' analysis steps: Amplified reference gene primers provided the basis for estimating nucleated cell counts. Assay used: immunoSEQ multiplex PCR; TCRdb lists only in-frame clones, some missing. D and trimming were read from the DNA, whereas the V and J calls and clone size are those reported in that table. The sample includes a few hundred thousand clones, around nine tenths of them seen just once. Germline CDR1 reads KGHDR; CDR2 reads SFDVKD. The trim removed 5 bases at V and 0 bases at J, leaving 7 bases unmatched. The CDR3 is 16 residues long.

The sequenced sample was PBMCs or T cells enriched from blood (not recorded which). The sequence was obtained from a woman aged 50 to 60 with acute COVID-19. V gene TRBV24-1 combines with J gene TRBJ2-7; 9 positions agree with TRBD2. DNA for the CDR3: TGTGCCACCAGTGGGGTAGCGGGAGTCGGCTCCTACGAGCAGTACTTC. Translating it yields CATSGVAGVGSYEQYF.